What follows are 27 T cell receptor beta chains derived from one specimen sequenced in a study of T-cell reconstitution after alpha-beta-depleted transplantation in children. Preparation of the TCRbeta library was carried out with unique molecular identifiers. One entry per CDR3 protein results from TCRdb running MiXCR on the PCR reads. The sample lists fewer than 350,000 distinct CDR3 sequences, about a tenth occurring once. Sequencing was performed on PBMCs, taken before TCRalphabeta/CD19-depleted stem cell transplant. These receptors all stem from a boy less than two years old with acute myeloid leukemia, due to receive a stem cell transplant.

This clonotype has ten or more counts. V gene TRBV5-1 combines with J gene TRBJ2-5; weak D call: TRBD1 (5 bases). Looked up from germline, CDR1 is SGHRS and CDR2 is YFSETQ. The CDR3 is made up of 14 amino acids. Trimming left V 2 bases short and J 1 base short, with 9 bases between. The CDR3 coding sequence is TGCGCCAGCAGCTTCGACAGTTTCCAAGAGACCCAGTACTTC. Its translation is CASSFDSFQETQYF.

The sample holds many counts of this clonotype. V and J are TRBV4-3 and TRBJ2-3, with TRBD2 as a possible D gene (6 bases). CDR1 and CDR2 from the germline V gene are LGHNA and YSLEER. The CDR3 sequence is 16 residues long. Trimming shortened V by 0 bases and J by 0 bases, and 10 bases separated the two germline ends. The CDR3 DNA reads TGCGCCAGCAGCCAAGATCTCGGGGGAAGCACAGATACGCAGTATTTT. This translates into CASSQDLGGSTDTQYF.

This chain links TRBV12-3 or TRBV12-4 with TRBJ2-3; D is tentatively TRBD1 or TRBD2 (5 bases each). The V and J ends lost 6 bases and 1 base respectively, with 20 bases between them. The CDR3 has 17 residues. The DNA of the CDR3 is TGTGCCAGCAGCGTCCATCGAGGTGTGGGGGGCACAGATACGCAGTATTTT. This codes for CASSVHRGVGGTDTQYF.

The J gene is TRBJ2-7, the V gene TRBV6-5; 7 positions agree with TRBD2. The CDR3 length is 15 residues. Germline-derived CDR1 and CDR2 are MNHEY and SVGAGI. With 3 bases clipped from V and 2 bases from J, the junction kept 7 bases outside the gene matches. The DNA for the CDR3 is TGTGCCAGCAGTTATTGGTGGGAGGGAACCTACGAGCAGTACTTC. It translates to CASSYWWEGTYEQYF.

This clonotype was detected a few times. The V and J genes are TRBV18 and TRBJ2-5, with D uncertain. This CDR3 is 14 amino acids long. CDR1 is KGHSH, CDR2 LQKENI, per germline. V lost 6 bases to trimming and J lost 4 bases, with 15 bases between them. The CDR3, as DNA: TGTGCCAGCTCCCTTTTGGCATCCTCAGAGACCCAGTACTTC. It yields the protein CASSLLASSETQYF.

This clonotype appeared many times. The chain employs TRBV12-3 or TRBV12-4 and TRBJ1-4, with a possible D match to TRBD1 (6 bases). V was clipped by 3 bases and J by 2 bases, with 10 bases between them. There are 15 residues in the CDR3. The CDR3 sequence is CASSLWGATNEKLFF. The DNA of the CDR3 is TGTGCCAGCAGTTTGTGGGGGGCCACTAATGAAAAACTGTTTTTT.

This clonotype was picked up many times. The gene calls are TRBV28 and TRBJ1-2; D perhaps matches TRBD1 (5 bases). V lost 5 bases and J lost 4, with 14 bases in between. Germline CDR1 MDHEN, CDR2 SYDVKM. The CDR3 runs to 14 residues. CDR3 residues: CASSGFGAGYGYTF. CDR3 nucleotides: TGTGCCAGCAGTGGGTTCGGGGCAGGCTATGGCTACACCTTC.

This clonotype was detected ten times or more. The chain joins TRBV29-1 to TRBJ2-1; D remains unclear. The CDR3 covers 13 residues. Germline V gene lookup returns CDR1 SQVTM and CDR2 ANQGSEA. V was clipped by 5 bases and J by 4 bases, with 12 bases between them. CDR3: CSVPLAPYNEQFF. The CDR3 DNA follows: TGCAGCGTTCCATTGGCGCCATACAATGAGCAGTTCTTC.

This clonotype showed up many times. This chain connects TRBV7-9 to TRBJ2-1; 8 positions agree with TRBD2. J lost 5 bases, V lost 3 bases, and 9 bases had no gene match. Germline assignment: CDR1 SEHNR and CDR2 FQNEAQ (reference sequence). This CDR3 is 16 amino acids long. The chain's CDR3 is CASSFPAGDQDNEQFF. CDR3 nucleotides: TGTGCCAGCAGCTTTCCAGCGGGAGATCAGGACAATGAGCAGTTCTTC. Full variable domain (outside the CDR3, taken from reference TRBV7-9 and TRBJ2-1): DTGVSQNPRHKITKRGQNVTFRCDPISEHNRLYWYRQTLGQGPEFLTYFQNEAQLEKSRLLSDRFSAERPKGSFSTLEIQRTEQGDSAMYLCASSFPAGDQDNEQFFGPGTRLTVL.

This clonotype was seen repeatedly, ten times or more. This chain links TRBV20-1 with TRBJ2-4, with 12 bases aligning to TRBD2. The germline V gene encodes CDR1 DFQATT and CDR2 SNEGSKA (reference sequence). J gave up 1 base and V 4 bases, and 8 bases lay outside the gene matches. The length of the CDR3 is 17 residues. CDR3 region: CSAKASGGVFAKNIQYF. The CDR3, as DNA: TGCAGTGCTAAGGCTAGCGGGGGGGTGTTCGCCAAAAACATTCAGTACTTC.

The table lists this clonotype with many counts. This chain joins TRBV7-3 and TRBJ2-3; a possible D gene is TRBD1 (5 bases). CDR1 is SGHTA, CDR2 FQGTGA, per germline. V lost 5 bases, J lost 1 base, and 7 bases lay in between. This CDR3 spans 13 amino acids. CDR3 coding DNA: TGTGCCAGCAGCACACAGGGCACAGATACGCAGTATTTT. Its translation: CASSTQGTDTQYF.

The genes are TRBV20-1 and TRBJ1-1, with D perhaps matching TRBD1 (5 bases). From germline, CDR1 is DFQATT and CDR2 SNEGSKA (reference sequence). The V end lost 3 bases, the J end lost 3 bases, and 17 bases lay between the germline ends. CDR3 length: 15 residues. The CDR3 sequence is CSASRGRGIHTEAFF. The DNA of the CDR3 is TGCAGTGCTAGCCGAGGTAGGGGTATTCACACTGAAGCTTTCTTT.

There are many counts of this clonotype. This chain joins TRBV7-2 and TRBJ2-7; TRBD1 agrees at 7 bases. Germline loops: CDR1 SGHTA, CDR2 FQGNSA. This CDR3 is built from 15 residues. Trimming cost V 3 bases and J 0 bases; bases outside gene matches: 5. The CDR3 DNA reads TGTGCCAGCAGCTTCGGATCAGGGGGCTCCTACGAGCAGTACTTC. It codes for CASSFGSGGSYEQYF.

As for this clonotype: Sequence at one end of the junction differs from germline and may be a read error. V and J are TRBV5-1 and TRBJ2-3; TRBD2 matches at 7 bases. CDR3 size: 14 residues. Germline CDR1 is SGHRS and CDR2 is YFSETQ. This CDR3 reads CASSFLAGTYTQYF. Here the CDR3 DNA reads TGCGCCAGCAGCTTTTTAGCGGGCACATATACGCAGTATTTT. Full variable domain (outside the CDR3, taken from reference TRBV5-1 and TRBJ2-3): KAGVTQTPRYLIKTRGQQVTLSCSPISGHRSVSWYQQTPGQGLQFLFEYFSETQRNKGNFPGRFSGRQFSNSRSEMNVSTLELGDSALYLCASSFLAGTYTQYFGPGTRLTVL.

In this sample, this clonotype turned up a few times. This rearrangement joins TRBV12-3 or TRBV12-4 to TRBJ2-1; TRBD2 aligns across 12 bases. V dropped 6 bases and J dropped 6; count of bases not matched to a gene: 15. The CDR3 spans 18 residues. CDR3 sequence reads: CASSRGTSGPWAPNEQFF. CDR3 DNA sequence: TGTGCCAGCAGCCGTGGGACTAGCGGGCCCTGGGCCCCCAATGAGCAGTTCTTC.

The table lists this clonotype with many counts. The CDR3 bases are TGTGCCAGCAGCGGGGGGAGGAACGGCGAGCAGTACTTC. Protein: CASSGGRNGEQYF. The V gene is TRBV5-6, the J gene TRBJ2-7; TRBD2 might be the D (6 bases). CDR1 is SGHDT, CDR2 YYEEEE, per germline. V lost 4 bases and J 6 bases, leaving 14 bases between the germline ends. The CDR3 runs 13 residues.

This clonotype was picked up many times. This chain connects TRBV5-1 to TRBJ2-7, with D unresolved. Per the germline V gene, CDR1 is SGHRS and CDR2 is YFSETQ. Trimming removed 0 bases from V and 5 bases from J, with 12 bases in between. This CDR3 region has 14 residues. CDR3 region: CASSLAPTQHEQYF. The DNA of the CDR3 is TGCGCCAGCAGCTTGGCCCCGACCCAGCACGAGCAGTACTTC. The entire variable domain, with the rest obtained from reference TRBV5-1 and TRBJ2-7, is as follows: KAGVTQTPRYLIKTRGQQVTLSCSPISGHRSVSWYQQTPGQGLQFLFEYFSETQRNKGNFPGRFSGRQFSNSRSEMNVSTLELGDSALYLCASSLAPTQHEQYFGPGTRLTVT.

Turning to this clonotype: With only one base between it and a far larger clone, this is likely a read error. This rearrangement joins TRBV12-3 or TRBV12-4 to TRBJ2-7; D may be TRBD2 (6 bases). The CDR3 has 12 residues. CDR3 residues: CTSSPGSYEQYF. CDR3 sequence (DNA): TGTACCAGCAGTCCCGGGAGCTACGAGCAGTACTTC.

This rearrangement joins TRBV28 to TRBJ2-2; D is uncertain. Per germline, CDR1 MDHEN and CDR2 SYDVKM. Trimming removed 2 bases from V and 9 bases from J, with 4 bases in between. CDR3 length: 11 amino acids. The CDR3: CASSLRWELFF. The DNA of the CDR3 is TGTGCCAGCAGTTTACGTTGGGAGCTGTTTTTT. The full variable domain, completed using reference TRBV28 and TRBJ2-2, is DVKVTQSSRYLVKRTGEKVFLECVQDMDHENMFWYRQDPGLGLRLIYFSYDVKMKEKGDIPEGYSVSREKKERFSLILESASTNQTSMYLCASSLRWELFFGEGSRLTVL.

V usage is TRBV7-9 and J usage is TRBJ2-2; TRBD1 might be the D (5 bases). V was pared by 7 bases and J by 1 base, with 7 bases between. Looked up from germline, CDR1 is SEHNR and CDR2 is FQNEAQ (reference sequence). There are 13 residues in the CDR3. This CDR3 reads CASKGRNTGELFF. CDR3 nucleotide sequence: TGTGCCAGCAAGGGGCGGAACACCGGGGAGCTGTTTTTT. The full variable domain, completed using reference TRBV7-9 and TRBJ2-2, is DTGVSQNPRHKITKRGQNVTFRCDPISEHNRLYWYRQTLGQGPEFLTYFQNEAQLEKSRLLSDRFSAERPKGSFSTLEIQRTEQGDSAMYLCASKGRNTGELFFGEGSRLTVL.

This clonotype came up many times. V and J are TRBV3-1 and TRBJ2-1; tentative D call: TRBD2 (7 bases). The CDR3 is 16 residues long. The V gene's germline CDR1 is LGHDT and CDR2 YNNKEL (reference sequence). With 0 bases removed from V and 3 bases from J, the gap between germline ends came to 12 bases. For the CDR3, the DNA is TGTGCCAGCAGCCAAGACGGCGGGGGCCACTACAATGAGCAGTTCTTC. It specifies CASSQDGGGHYNEQFF.

This clonotype was seen repeatedly, ten times or more. The V call is TRBV7-9, the J call TRBJ1-6, with TRBD1 matching 11 bases. Germline V gives CDR1 SEHNR, CDR2 FQNEAQ (reference sequence). The CDR3 contains 14 residues. The trim removed 5 bases at V and 10 bases at J, leaving 4 bases unmatched. The CDR3 DNA is TGTGCCAGCAGCCCCGGGACAGGGGGATCACCCCTCCACTTT. Protein sequence: CASSPGTGGSPLHF.

Concerning this clonotype: A much larger clone is a single base away; this may be a read error. The gene calls are TRBV18 and TRBJ2-3, with 9 bases fitting TRBD2. This CDR3 spans 16 amino acids. CDR1 and CDR2 (germline): KGHSH, LQKENI. CDR3 DNA: TGTGCCAGCTCACCACCGGCTAGCGGGATCACAGATAGGCAGTATTTT. It yields the protein CASSPPASGITDRQYF.

This clonotype has a count of ten or more. CDR3 protein: CASSYRLAGDPDTQYF. For the CDR3, the DNA is TGTGCCAGCAGCTACCGACTAGCGGGGGACCCAGATACGCAGTATTTT. The V gene is TRBV7-8, the J gene TRBJ2-3, with 12 bases identical to TRBD2. After removal of 4 bases from V and 4 bases from J, the junction contained 6 bases not matched to a gene. Germline CDR1 is SGHVS and CDR2 is FQNEAQ. This CDR3 is built from 16 residues.

This clonotype was recorded many times. The chain combines TRBV3-1 with TRBJ2-2; D unresolved. The CDR3 length is 13 residues. Germline V gene data show CDR1 as LGHDT and CDR2 as YNNKEL (reference sequence). The V end lost 2 bases, the J end lost 9 bases, and 10 bases lay between the germline ends. The CDR3 sequence is CASSQLGRRELFF. The CDR3 DNA follows: TGTGCCAGCAGCCAACTGGGTCGGAGGGAGCTGTTTTTT.

This sequence joins TRBV29-1 and TRBJ2-1; D not certain. V lost 3 bases and J lost 7, with 7 bases in between. Germline values: CDR1 SQVTM, CDR2 ANQGSEA. This CDR3 comprises 11 residues. For the CDR3, the DNA is TGCAGCGTTGACCAGCGTAATGAGCAGTTCTTC. This sequence encodes CSVDQRNEQFF.

This clonotype was observed many times. The DNA of the CDR3 is TGTGCCAGCAGTTTAGTTTGGCAGGGGCAGCTTAACGAGCAGTACTTC. Protein sequence: CASSLVWQGQLNEQYF. The gene calls are TRBV12-3 or TRBV12-4 and TRBJ2-7, with D maybe TRBD1 (6 bases). This CDR3 contains 16 residues. Trimming left V 1 base short and J 5 bases short, with 18 bases between.